Below, one T cell receptor beta chain is given with its context. The sample has other DNA sequences that encode this CDR3 too. The data were taken from a study of shared clonotypes between healthy human individuals. Sorted-subset replicate PCRs used approximately 190 ng of genomic DNA. This amount corresponded to 25,000 to 30,000 T cell genomes. The table came from immunoSEQ multiplex PCR; TCRdb's copy has only in-frame clones and leaves some out. The table shows 2,500,000 or so clones, with 80% to 95% occurring only once. Trimming took 1 base from V and 3 from J; bases not matched to a gene: 0. Per the germline V gene, CDR1 is LNHDA and CDR2 is SQIVND (reference sequence). This CDR3 spans 14 amino acids.

The source of this sequence is a man between 18 and 35 years old in good health. Some clones in this sample may be carry-over from other donors' samples. The chain carries TRBV19 and TRBJ2-7, with 10 bases lining up with TRBD2. The specimen sequenced was naive CD4+ T cells from PBMCs. Subset indicated: CD45RA+ positively selected. CDR3 protein: CASSIASGSYEQYF. CDR3 in DNA: TGTGCCAGTAGTATAGCTAGCGGGAGCTACGAGCAGTACTTC.